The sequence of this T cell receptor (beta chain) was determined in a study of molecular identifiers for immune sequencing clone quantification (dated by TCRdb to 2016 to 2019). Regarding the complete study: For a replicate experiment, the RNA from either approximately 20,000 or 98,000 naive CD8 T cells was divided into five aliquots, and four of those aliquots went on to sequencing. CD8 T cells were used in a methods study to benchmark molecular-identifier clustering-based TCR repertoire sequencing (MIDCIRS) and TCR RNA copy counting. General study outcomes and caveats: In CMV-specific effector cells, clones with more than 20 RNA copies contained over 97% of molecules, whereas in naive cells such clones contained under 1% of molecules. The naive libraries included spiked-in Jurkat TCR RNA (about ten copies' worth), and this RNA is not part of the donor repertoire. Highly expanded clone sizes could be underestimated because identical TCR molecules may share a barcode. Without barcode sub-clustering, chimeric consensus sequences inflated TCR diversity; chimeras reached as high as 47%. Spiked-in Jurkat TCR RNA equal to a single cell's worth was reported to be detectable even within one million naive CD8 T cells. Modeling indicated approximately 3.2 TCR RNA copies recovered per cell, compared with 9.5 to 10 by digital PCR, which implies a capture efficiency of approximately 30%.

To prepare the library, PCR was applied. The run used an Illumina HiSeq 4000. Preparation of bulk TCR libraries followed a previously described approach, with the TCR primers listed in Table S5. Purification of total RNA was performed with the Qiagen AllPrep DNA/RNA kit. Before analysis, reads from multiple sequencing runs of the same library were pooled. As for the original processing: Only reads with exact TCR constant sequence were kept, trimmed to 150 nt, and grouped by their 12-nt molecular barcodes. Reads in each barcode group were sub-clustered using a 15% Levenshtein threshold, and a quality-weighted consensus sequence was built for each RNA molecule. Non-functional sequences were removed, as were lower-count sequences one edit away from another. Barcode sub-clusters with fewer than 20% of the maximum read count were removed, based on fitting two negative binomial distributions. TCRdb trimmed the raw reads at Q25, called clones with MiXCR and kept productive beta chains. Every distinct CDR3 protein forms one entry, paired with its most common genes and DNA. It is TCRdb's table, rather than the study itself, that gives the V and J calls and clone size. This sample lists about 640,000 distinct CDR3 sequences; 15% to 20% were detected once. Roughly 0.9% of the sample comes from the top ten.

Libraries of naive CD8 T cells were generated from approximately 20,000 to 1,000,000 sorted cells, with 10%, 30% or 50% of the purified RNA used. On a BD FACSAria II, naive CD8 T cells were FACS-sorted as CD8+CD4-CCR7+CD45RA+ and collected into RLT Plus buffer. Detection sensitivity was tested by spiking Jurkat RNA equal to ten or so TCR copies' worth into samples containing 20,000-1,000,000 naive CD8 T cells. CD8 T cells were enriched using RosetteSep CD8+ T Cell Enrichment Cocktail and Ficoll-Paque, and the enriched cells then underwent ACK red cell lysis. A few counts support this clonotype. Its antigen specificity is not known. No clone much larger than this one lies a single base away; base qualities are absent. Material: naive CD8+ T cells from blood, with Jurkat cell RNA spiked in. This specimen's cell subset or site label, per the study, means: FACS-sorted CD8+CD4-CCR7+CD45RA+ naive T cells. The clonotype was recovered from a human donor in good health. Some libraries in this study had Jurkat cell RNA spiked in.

The nucleotides read TGCAGTGCTAGAGGAAAGGAGACCGGGGAGCTGTTTTTT. This gives the protein CSARGKETGELFF. The receptor chain draws on TRBV20-1 and TRBJ2-2, with the D segment identity uncertain. The germline V gene encodes CDR1 DFQATT and CDR2 SNEGSKA (reference sequence). Trimming at the junction amounts to 1 base on V and 5 bases on J, and the germline ends lie 8 bases apart. From its cysteine to its phenylalanine, the CDR3 spans 13 amino acids. The sequence is cut down to CDR3 DNA, 39 bases in frame from base 1.